Below are 32 T cell receptor beta chains sequenced from a single sample in a study of PD-1 blockade in mismatch repair-deficient tumors (dated by TCRdb to about 2017). The library was generated by the immunoSEQ multiplex PCR assay. TCRdb took over this immuneACCESS table, retaining in-frame rearrangements with V and J assigned. Such tables are incomplete; in checked studies, under half of the missing clones stem from an unresolved V gene, and the remainder is unexplained. This sample holds approximately 40,000 clones; about 76% were observed only once. Over 20% of the sample comes from the top ten. The sample consisted of peripheral blood, taken 4 weeks after starting pembrolizumab. The receptors come from an adult with mismatch repair-deficient cancer.

The chain is built from TRBV28 and TRBJ1-4; D uncertain. Germline V gene data show CDR1 as MDHEN and CDR2 as SYDVKM. The CDR3 spans 13 residues. Trimming left V 5 bases short and J 7 bases short, with 11 bases between. The CDR3, as DNA: TGTGCCAGCAGTACCCATGAGGGTGAAAAACTGTTTTTT. As protein: CASSTHEGEKLFF. The entire variable domain, with the rest obtained from reference TRBV28 and TRBJ1-4, is as follows: DVKVTQSSRYLVKRTGEKVFLECVQDMDHENMFWYRQDPGLGLRLIYFSYDVKMKEKGDIPEGYSVSREKKERFSLILESASTNQTSMYLCASSTHEGEKLFFGSGTQLSVL.

The rearrangement joins TRBV25-1 to TRBJ2-2; D is unresolved. The germline CDR1 and CDR2 sequences are MGHDK and SYGVNS. V lost 7 bases to trimming and J lost 0 bases, with 9 bases between them. This CDR3 has 14 residues. The CDR3 loop reads CASTWSTNTGELFF. The DNA of the CDR3 is TGTGCCAGCACTTGGAGCACGAACACCGGGGAGCTGTTTTTT.

The chain uses TRBV2 and TRBJ2-3, with 8 nucleotides matching TRBD2. J was trimmed by 2 bases and V by 10 bases; bases with no gene match: 11. CDR3 length equals 15 residues. CDR1 and CDR2 (germline): SNHLY, FYNNEI. The CDR3 DNA sequence: TGTGCCACCCCTTCCGGGACTAGTTCCACAGATACGCAGTATTTT. Its protein is CATPSGTSSTDTQYF.

The chain combines TRBV27 with TRBJ2-7; 7 bases are a match to TRBD2. The length of the CDR3 is 20 residues. The V gene end was trimmed by 5 bases and the J gene end by 2 bases; junction bases not matched to a gene: 24. Germline V gene sequence: CDR1 MNHEY, CDR2 SMNVEV (reference sequence). The CDR3 DNA reads TGTGCCAGCAGTGAACTTACGGGCCCGATCGGGGGGTCCTTACCCTACGAGCAGTACTTC. Its protein product is CASSELTGPIGGSLPYEQYF.

V gene TRBV11-2 combines with J gene TRBJ2-7; 9 nucleotides line up with TRBD1. CDR1 and CDR2 (germline): SGHAT, FQNNGV. The V and J ends lost 3 bases and 3 bases, in that order; junction bases with no gene match: 3. This CDR3 is built from 14 residues. The CDR3 DNA follows: TGTGCCAGCAGCTTCGGGACAGGGTTCTACGAGCAGTACTTC. Translating gives CASSFGTGFYEQYF. Variable domain in full (rest from reference TRBV11-2 and TRBJ2-7): EAGVAQSPRYKIIEKRQSVAFWCNPISGHATLYWYQQILGQGPKLLIQFQNNGVVDDSQLPKDRFSAERLKGVDSTLKIQPAKLEDSAVYLCASSFGTGFYEQYFGPGTRLTVT.

This chain connects TRBV11-2 to TRBJ2-1, with 8 bases aligning to TRBD1. Unmatched junction bases numbered 2, after V lost 1 base and J lost 12 bases. Germline loops: CDR1 SGHAT, CDR2 FQNNGV. The CDR3 contains 12 residues. CDR3 amino acids: CASSLGTGRQFF. DNA of the CDR3: TGTGCCAGCAGCTTAGGGACAGGGCGGCAGTTCTTC.

The rearrangement links TRBV5-6 to TRBJ2-1; 8 nucleotides match TRBD2. V trimming: 0 bases; J trimming: 3 bases; junction bases outside the gene matches: 8. The germline V gene encodes CDR1 SGHDT and CDR2 YYEEEE. The length of the CDR3 is 17 residues. As DNA, the CDR3 is TGTGCCAGCAGCTTGGACCCGAGGACTAGCATCTACAATGAGCAGTTCTTC. As protein: CASSLDPRTSIYNEQFF.

Only a few counts were recorded for this clone. This chain links TRBV5-1 with TRBJ2-7; TRBD1 might be the D (5 bases). In germline, CDR1 is SGHRS, CDR2 YFSETQ. V was clipped by 4 bases and J by 0 bases, with 8 bases between them. The CDR3 consists of 13 residues. CDR3 sequence reads: CASSLTDSYEQYF. The CDR3 DNA follows: TGCGCCAGCAGCCTGACAGACTCCTACGAGCAGTACTTC.

The rearrangement links TRBV9 to TRBJ2-1, with 7 nucleotides matching TRBD1. V lost 3 bases to trimming and J lost 5 bases; unmatched junction nucleotides: 8. Germline CDR1 reads SGDLS; CDR2 reads YYNGEE. The CDR3 extends over 15 amino acids. CDR3 nucleotide sequence: TGTGCCAGCAGCGCGTCCGGGACAGACAACAATGAGCAGTTCTTC. This translates into CASSASGTDNNEQFF.

The gene calls are TRBV18 and TRBJ2-5; D remains ambiguous. Trimming removed 4 bases from V and 5 bases from J, with 11 bases in between. The CDR3 spans 13 residues. Germline V lookup: CDR1 KGHSH, CDR2 LQKENI. The CDR3 nucleotides read TGTGCCAGCTCACTAGGTACCTGGGAGACCCAGTACTTC. This encodes CASSLGTWETQYF.

Only a few counts were recorded for this clone. The chain joins TRBV5-4 to TRBJ2-5; 10 bases map to TRBD2. Germline V gene data show CDR1 as SGHNT and CDR2 as YYREEE (reference sequence). There are 16 residues in the CDR3. J lost 3 bases, V lost 2 bases, and 7 bases had no gene match. The CDR3 protein is CASSFSPGLAKETQYF. The DNA for the CDR3 is TGTGCCAGCAGCTTTTCACCGGGACTAGCGAAAGAGACCCAGTACTTC. The whole variable domain, filled in from reference TRBV5-4 and TRBJ2-5, reads ETGVTQSPTHLIKTRGQQVTLRCSSQSGHNTVSWYQQALGQGPQFIFQYYREEENGRGNFPPRFSGLQFPNYSSELNVNALELDDSALYLCASSFSPGLAKETQYFGPGTRLLVL.

The table lists this clone with a count of one. CDR3 loop: CASSYSGGRTEAFF. DNA of the CDR3: TGTGCCAGCAGTTACTCGGGCGGGAGGACTGAAGCTTTCTTT. This rearrangement joins TRBV6-5 to TRBJ1-1; unclear D gene. Germline assignment: CDR1 MNHEY and CDR2 SVGAGI. CDR3 size: 14 residues. The V end was cut by 0 bases, the J end by 5 bases, with 10 bases between.

V is TRBV30 and J is TRBJ2-7; 12 nucleotides align to TRBD2. Germline V gene sequence: CDR1 GTSNPN, CDR2 SVGIG (reference sequence). The ends lost 3 bases at V and 0 bases at J; junction bases unmatched: 0. This CDR3 comprises 14 residues. The chain's CDR3 is CAWRTSGSSYEQYF. The CDR3 nucleotides read TGTGCCTGGAGGACTAGCGGGAGCTCCTACGAGCAGTACTTC. Together with reference TRBV30 and TRBJ2-7, the CDR3 gives the full variable domain: SQTIHQWPATLVQPVGSPLSLECTVEGTSNPNLYWYRQAAGRGLQLLFYSVGIGQISSEVPQNLSASRPQDRQFILSSKKLLLSDSGFYLCAWRTSGSSYEQYFGPGTRLTVT.

This chain uses TRBV6-4 with TRBJ1-4; possibly TRBD1 for D (5 bases). The CDR3 totals 14 residues. V lost 3 bases to trimming and J lost 0 bases, with 5 bases between them. Germline V CDR1 and CDR2: MRHNA, SNTAGT. This chain's CDR3 is CASSEDTTNEKLFF. The DNA of the CDR3 is TGTGCCAGCAGTGAGGACACAACTAATGAAAAACTGTTTTTT.

This clone has more than one count but fewer than ten. This chain links TRBV7-8 with TRBJ1-3; no definite D call. The CDR3 is made up of 16 amino acids. V lost 5 bases to trimming and J lost 0 bases, with 14 bases between them. Germline-derived CDR1 and CDR2 are SGHVS and FQNEAQ. This chain's CDR3 is CASSPLERASGNTIYF. CDR3 DNA sequence: TGTGCCAGCAGCCCCCTTGAAAGGGCCTCTGGAAACACCATATATTTT.

This clone was seen just once. At one end, the junction sequence differs from germline, possibly due to a read error. The identical CDR3 is also encoded by other nucleotide sequences in the sample. This chain connects TRBV4-1 to TRBJ2-1, with D tentatively TRBD1 (6 bases). Germline CDR1 and CDR2: MGHRA and YSYEKL. The CDR3 runs to 15 residues. The CDR3 nucleotides read TGCGCCAGCAGCCGAAACAGGGAAGCAGGCTATGAGCAATTCTTC. Translating it yields CASSRNREAGYEQFF.

The V gene is TRBV13, the J gene TRBJ1-1, with unresolved D. The CDR3 contains 17 residues. Trimming removed 1 base from V and 2 bases from J, with 17 bases in between. From germline, CDR1 is PRHDT and CDR2 FYEKMQ (reference sequence). CDR3 in DNA: TGTGCCAGCAGCTTAGAAGACTTTACTAGTTCCAACACTGAAGCTTTCTTT. Protein product: CASSLEDFTSSNTEAFF.

The J gene is TRBJ2-1, the V gene TRBV6-1, with 9 bases lining up with TRBD2. CDR1 and CDR2 (germline): MNHNS, SASEGT. V was clipped by 1 base and J by 6 bases; unmatched bases: 4. This CDR3 contains 15 residues. For the CDR3, the DNA is TGTGCCAGCAGTGAAGAGGCGGGAGGGATCAATGAGCAGTTCTTC. It codes for CASSEEAGGINEQFF.

The rearrangement joins TRBV6-5 to TRBJ2-2; TRBD1 aligns across 8 bases. Germline trimming cut 8 bases from V and 4 bases from J; bases unmatched to any gene: 6. CDR3 length equals 14 residues. Germline values: CDR1 MNHEY, CDR2 SVGAGI. The CDR3 DNA follows: TGTGCCAGCTCCTCAGACAGGGGCACCGGGGAGCTGTTTTTT. Translation: CASSSDRGTGELFF.

CDR3: CASSLSQGNNEQFF. The CDR3 nucleotides are TGTGCCAGCAGTCTCTCACAGGGGAACAATGAGCAGTTCTTC. The genes are TRBV28 and TRBJ2-1; 7 bases are a match to TRBD1. This CDR3 region has 14 residues. V dropped 5 bases and J dropped 5; count of bases not matched to a gene: 6. Germline values: CDR1 MDHEN, CDR2 SYDVKM.

This clone was observed a few times. The chain combines TRBV5-8 with TRBJ2-1, with 8 bases lining up with TRBD1. The CDR3 runs 15 residues. Trimming cost V 1 base and J 5 bases; bases outside gene matches: 5. CDR1 is SGHTS and CDR2 is YDEGEE in the germline V gene. The CDR3 region has the DNA TGTGCCAGCAGCTTGCAGGGGGCCTGGAACAATGAGCAGTTCTTC. Protein sequence: CASSLQGAWNNEQFF.

The CDR3 here is CASSQPSRGTGINTEAFF. The CDR3 nucleotides read TGTGCCAGCAGCCAACCCTCGAGAGGGACAGGGATTAACACTGAAGCTTTCTTT. V gene TRBV4-2 combines with J gene TRBJ1-1, with 9 nucleotides matching TRBD1. In germline, CDR1 is LGHNA, CDR2 YNFKEQ. J was trimmed by 2 bases and V by 2 bases; bases with no gene match: 12. This CDR3 has 18 residues.

V and J are TRBV7-2 and TRBJ2-1; 11 nucleotides align to TRBD2. J gave up 3 bases and V 5 bases, and 6 bases lay outside the gene matches. In germline, CDR1 is SGHTA, CDR2 FQGNSA. CDR3 length: 16 amino acids. CDR3 amino acids: CASSPVGLAVYNEQFF. The CDR3 DNA reads TGTGCCAGCAGCCCAGTGGGACTAGCGGTCTACAATGAGCAGTTCTTC.

This chain links TRBV19 with TRBJ2-7, with 9 bases fitting TRBD1. Germline loops: CDR1 LNHDA, CDR2 SQIVND (reference sequence). The CDR3 loop spans 15 amino acids. V lost 4 bases, J lost 4 bases, and 8 bases stayed unmatched. The CDR3 region is CASSTSGTGPYEQYF. Written as DNA, the CDR3 is TGTGCCAGTAGTACCTCCGGGACAGGGCCATACGAGCAGTACTTC.

As to this clone: Additional DNA sequences in this sample encode the identical CDR3. This chain's CDR3 is CASSVGGLNTGELFF. CDR3 DNA sequence: TGTGCCAGCAGCGTAGGTGGCTTGAACACCGGGGAGCTGTTTTTT. V usage is TRBV9 and J usage is TRBJ2-2; no clear D gene. The CDR3 contains 15 residues. V lost 0 bases and J lost 1, with 7 bases in between. From germline, CDR1 is SGDLS and CDR2 YYNGEE.

The rearrangement links TRBV7-9 to TRBJ2-3; D is tentatively TRBD1 or TRBD2 (7 bases each). V dropped 4 bases and J dropped 3 bases, with 14 bases sitting between them. The V gene's germline CDR1 is SEHNR and CDR2 FQNEAQ (reference sequence). The CDR3 extends over 15 amino acids. CDR3 protein: CASSSGGTVTDTQYF. DNA of the CDR3: TGTGCCAGCAGCTCCGGGGGGACAGTAACAGATACGCAGTATTTT.

CDR3: CASSLARGLGNTEAFF. DNA of the CDR3: TGCGCCAGCAGCTTAGCCAGGGGGCTTGGGAACACTGAAGCTTTCTTT. This chain links TRBV5-1 with TRBJ1-1; TRBD1 matches 8 bases. CDR3 length equals 16 residues. In germline, CDR1 is SGHRS, CDR2 YFSETQ. The ends lost 2 bases at V and 1 base at J; junction bases unmatched: 7.

This CDR3 reads CASSSTSGRGPDTQYF. The CDR3 coding sequence is TGTGCCAGCAGCTCGACTAGCGGGAGGGGCCCAGATACGCAGTATTTT. This chain joins TRBV9 and TRBJ2-3; 14 bases map to TRBD2. J lost 4 bases, V lost 4 bases, and 5 bases had no gene match. Germline CDR1 SGDLS, CDR2 YYNGEE. The CDR3 covers 16 residues.

The genes are TRBV11-2 and TRBJ1-1; TRBD1 matches at 7 bases. V gave up 3 bases and J gave up 1 base; unmatched junction bases: 8. Per germline, CDR1 SGHAT and CDR2 FQNNGV. The CDR3 length is 16 residues. The CDR3 protein is CASSLRTGTENTEAFF. The CDR3, as DNA: TGTGCCAGCAGCTTGAGAACCGGGACAGAGAACACTGAAGCTTTCTTT.

This chain connects TRBV4-3 to TRBJ2-7; D is perhaps TRBD1 or TRBD2 (5 bases each). CDR1 and CDR2 from the germline V gene are LGHNA and YSLEER. Between the trimmed V and J ends, which lost 0 bases and 3 bases, there was a span of 12 bases. The CDR3 runs to 15 residues. In nucleotides, the CDR3 is TGCGCCAGCAGCCAAGATAGGGGCGGGTACTACGAGCAGTACTTC. Amino acids: CASSQDRGGYYEQYF.

This clone was counted only a few times. The chain employs TRBV5-1 and TRBJ2-7, with D unresolved. This CDR3 spans 16 amino acids. V was cut by 0 bases and J by 1 base, with 14 bases left in between. Germline CDR1 and CDR2: SGHRS and YFSETQ. The CDR3 loop is CASSLVGGHQSYEQYF. The CDR3 bases are TGCGCCAGCAGCTTGGTGGGCGGCCACCAGTCCTACGAGCAGTACTTC.

V usage is TRBV30 and J usage is TRBJ1-4; D gene ambiguous. V dropped 3 bases and J dropped 0 bases, with 11 bases sitting between them. This CDR3 has 15 residues. Germline CDR1 is GTSNPN and CDR2 is SVGIG (reference sequence). The CDR3: CAWSARPATNEKLFF. CDR3 in DNA: TGTGCCTGGAGCGCGCGCCCAGCAACTAATGAAAAACTGTTTTTT.